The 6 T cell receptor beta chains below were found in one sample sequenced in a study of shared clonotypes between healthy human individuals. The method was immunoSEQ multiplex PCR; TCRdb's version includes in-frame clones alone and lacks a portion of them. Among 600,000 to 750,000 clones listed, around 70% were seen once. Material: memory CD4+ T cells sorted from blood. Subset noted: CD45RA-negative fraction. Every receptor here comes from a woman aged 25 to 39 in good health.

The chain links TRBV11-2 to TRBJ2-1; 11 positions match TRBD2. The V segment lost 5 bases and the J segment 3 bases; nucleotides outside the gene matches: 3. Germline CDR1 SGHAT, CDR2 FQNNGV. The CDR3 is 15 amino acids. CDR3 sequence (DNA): TGTGCCAGCAGCCGAGGACTAGCGGGCTACAATGAGCAGTTCTTC. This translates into CASSRGLAGYNEQFF.

CDR3 DNA: TGTGCCAGCAGCTTTCCGGGACAACTGGAAAAACTGTTTTTT. Its protein is CASSFPGQLEKLFF. The J gene is TRBJ1-4, the V gene TRBV7-9; D is possibly TRBD1 (6 bases). CDR3 length: 14 residues. Trimming took 3 bases from V and 8 from J, leaving 13 bases between them. From germline, CDR1 is SEHNR and CDR2 FQNEAQ (reference sequence). The variable domain in full, completed from reference TRBV7-9 and TRBJ1-4, reads DTGVSQNPRHKITKRGQNVTFRCDPISEHNRLYWYRQTLGQGPEFLTYFQNEAQLEKSRLLSDRFSAERPKGSFSTLEIQRTEQGDSAMYLCASSFPGQLEKLFFGSGTQLSVL.

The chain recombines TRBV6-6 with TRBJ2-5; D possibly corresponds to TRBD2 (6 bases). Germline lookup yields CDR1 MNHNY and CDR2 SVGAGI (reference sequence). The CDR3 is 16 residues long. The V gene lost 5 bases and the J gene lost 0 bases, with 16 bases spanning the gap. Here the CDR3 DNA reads TGTGCCAGCAGTCCCCGGGCGGGGACGTACCAAGAGACCCAGTACTTC. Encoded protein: CASSPRAGTYQETQYF.

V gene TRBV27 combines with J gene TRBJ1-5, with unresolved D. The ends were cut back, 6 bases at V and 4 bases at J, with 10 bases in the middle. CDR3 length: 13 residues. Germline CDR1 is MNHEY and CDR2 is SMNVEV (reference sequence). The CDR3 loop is CASSVTINQPQHF. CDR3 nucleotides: TGTGCCAGCAGCGTAACGATAAATCAGCCCCAGCATTTT.

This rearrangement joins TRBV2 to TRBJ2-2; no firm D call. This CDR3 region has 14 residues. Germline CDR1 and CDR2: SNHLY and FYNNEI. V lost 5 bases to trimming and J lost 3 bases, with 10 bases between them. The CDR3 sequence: CASSLNTYTGELFF. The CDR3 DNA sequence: TGTGCCAGCAGTCTCAATACATACACCGGGGAGCTGTTTTTT.

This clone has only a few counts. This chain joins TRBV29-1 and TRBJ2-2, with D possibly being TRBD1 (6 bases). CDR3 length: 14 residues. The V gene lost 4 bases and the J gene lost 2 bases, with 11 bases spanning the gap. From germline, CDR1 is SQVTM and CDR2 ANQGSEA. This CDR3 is CSVVGTHNTGELFF. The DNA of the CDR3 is TGCAGCGTTGTTGGGACACATAACACCGGGGAGCTGTTTTTT.